These T cell receptor beta chains were read from a single sample in a study of blood T cell repertoires in COVID-19. The method was immunoSEQ multiplex PCR; TCRdb's version includes in-frame clones alone and lacks a portion of them. The sample lists 100,000 or so clones, 65% to 90% occurring once. Source material: PBMCs or T cells enriched from blood (not recorded which). Receptors were obtained from a woman aged 45-59 years who had recovered from COVID-19. The CDR3 runs from the conserved cysteine through the conserved F or W. Clone size, where shown, is once, few, many, or a class for clones that have expanded.

v_call clone_size cdr3_aa
TRBV3-1/TRBV3-2 once CASSQGGKDSPLHF
TRBV3-1/TRBV3-2 - CASSQDLQYTGELFF
TRBV7-9 - CASSFPYQETQYF
TRBV12-2 - CASRLLAAFF
TRBV5-4 - CASSLRTGSSGYTF
TRBV6-5 - CASSSLAGVSNEQFF
TRBV28 - CASITAGNNEKLFF
TRBV7-3 - CASSLWAFNEQFF
TRBV28 - CASSPFSEAFF
TRBV7-3 - CASSEGQGAPLHF
TRBV28 - CASCRAGGYYGYTF
TRBV7-9 - CASSSTGANWEKLFF
TRBV6-1 - CASSEAYGTDTQYF
TRBV28 - CASSLLGEPPSTDTQYF
TRBV20-1 - CADIHYNEQFF
TRBV6-5 - CASSTASGAPYEQYF
TRBV28 once CASSLGGAVPRTFF
TRBV16 - CASSQQEAGGNGYTF
TRBV5-5 - CASGRQGNYEQYF
TRBV5-1 - CASTPTGSSYNSPLHF
TRBV5-1 - CASSLVPSGGPGEQFF
TRBV2 - CASSETFRNQPQHF
TRBV19 - CASSFSRGGQPQHF
TRBV5-1 - CASSRGPNQPQHF
TRBV29-1 - CSVRSGPRETQYF
TRBV4-2 - CASSPRASNNNEQFF
TRBV7-2 - CASSSGAGVYGYTF
TRBV7-9 - CASSPASGSYEQYF
TRBV28 - CASSLQGNPEAFF
TRBV27 - CASSLRGPSGNTIYF
TRBV27 - CASSLISRNTEAFF
TRBV25-1 - CASSPRDRVYGYTF
TRBV12-3/TRBV12-4 - CASSLTRGEQYF
TRBV27 - CASSLGVTPKNIQYF
TRBV7-2 - CASSPRQGAGNTEAFF
TRBV6-4 - CASKGLLSYEQYF
TRBV21-1 many CASSKNSRGSNGDRGRGNQPQHF